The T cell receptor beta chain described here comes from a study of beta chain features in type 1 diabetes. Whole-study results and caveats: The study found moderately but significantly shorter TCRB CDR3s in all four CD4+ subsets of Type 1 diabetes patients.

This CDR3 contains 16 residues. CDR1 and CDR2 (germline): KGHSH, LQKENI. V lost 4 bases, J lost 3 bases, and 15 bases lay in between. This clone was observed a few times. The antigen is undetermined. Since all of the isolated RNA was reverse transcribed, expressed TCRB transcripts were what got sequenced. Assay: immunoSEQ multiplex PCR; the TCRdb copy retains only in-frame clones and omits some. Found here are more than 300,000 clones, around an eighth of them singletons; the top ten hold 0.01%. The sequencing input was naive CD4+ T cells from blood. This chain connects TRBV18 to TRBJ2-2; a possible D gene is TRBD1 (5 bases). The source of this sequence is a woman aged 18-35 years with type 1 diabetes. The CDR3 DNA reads TGTGCCAGCTCACTAACGCCAGGGTCTTACACCGGGGAGCTGTTTTTT. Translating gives CASSLTPGSYTGELFF.